Detailed here is one T cell receptor beta chain. The antigen is undetermined. These data are taken from a study of T-cell memory formation after mild COVID-19. Points from the study as a whole: Largely, contracting CD4+ clones fell within CM and EM, and contracting CD8+ clones within EMRA.

CDR1 is SGHVS, CDR2 FQNEAQ, per germline. This CDR3 is built from 15 residues. Trimming shortened V by 5 bases and J by 0 bases, and 12 bases separated the two germline ends. Using its own MiXCR run on the 5' RACE reads, TCRdb lists one record per CDR3 protein. The data show around 200,000 distinct CDR3 sequences, about a fifth seen once. Sequenced input: PBMCs or a T cell subset sorted from them (not recorded which). The TCR was taken from an adult woman who had mild COVID-19 (a few samples of this study predate the infection). Cell type and time point are not known. The chain uses TRBV7-8 and TRBJ2-3; tentative D call: TRBD2 (6 bases). CDR3 coding DNA: TGTGCCAGCAGCCCCTGGAGGGCTAGCACAGATACGCAGTATTTT. Its translation is CASSPWRASTDTQYF.